These 15 T cell receptor beta chains came from one sample sequenced in a study of blood T cell repertoires in COVID-19. Profiled with immunoSEQ multiplex PCR; TCRdb holds only in-frame clones, not every one. Of about 350,000 clones listed, roughly 87% were seen once; the top ten hold about 3.9%. The sample taken for sequencing was peripheral blood. All receptors derive from a woman in her fifties or sixties with COVID-19, enrolled during active disease.

The chain recombines TRBV5-1 with TRBJ2-7; weak D call: TRBD1 (6 bases). Trimming took 5 bases from V and 0 from J, leaving 15 bases between them. Germline V CDR1 and CDR2: SGHRS, YFSETQ. This CDR3 has 15 amino acids. CDR3 sequence: CASRPAQGFSYEQYF. The CDR3 DNA is TGCGCCAGCAGACCGGCACAGGGATTCTCCTACGAGCAGTACTTC. Using reference TRBV5-1 and TRBJ2-7 for the parts outside the CDR3, the full variable domain is KAGVTQTPRYLIKTRGQQVTLSCSPISGHRSVSWYQQTPGQGLQFLFEYFSETQRNKGNFPGRFSGRQFSNSRSEMNVSTLELGDSALYLCASRPAQGFSYEQYFGPGTRLTVT.

V and J are TRBV3-1 (or the pseudogene TRBV3-2) and TRBJ1-6; D is possibly TRBD1 (5 bases). This CDR3 contains 16 residues. Trimming took 3 bases from V and 1 from J, leaving 10 bases between them. Looked up from germline, CDR1 is LGHDT and CDR2 is YNNKEL (reference sequence). The CDR3 region has the DNA TGTGCCAGCAGCCAGAGGGGAGGGTCCTATAATTCACCCCTCCACTTT. This gives the protein CASSQRGGSYNSPLHF.

The chain employs TRBV2 and TRBJ2-7, with 8 positions matching TRBD2. CDR3 length equals 16 residues. Germline loops: CDR1 SNHLY, CDR2 FYNNEI. V was pared by 6 bases and J by 0 bases, with 10 bases of the junction left unmatched. The CDR3 DNA reads as TGTGCCAGCAGCCCCCGAACTAGCGGAATCTCCTACGAGCAGTACTTC. Its translation: CASSPRTSGISYEQYF.

The rearrangement uses TRBV11-2 and TRBJ2-7, with TRBD1 identical over 9 bases. The CDR3 extends over 13 amino acids. After removal of 8 bases from V and 7 bases from J, the junction contained 9 bases not matched to a gene. From germline, CDR1 is SGHAT and CDR2 FQNNGV. CDR3 sequence reads: CASSRDRAWEQYF. The CDR3 DNA is TGTGCCAGCTCCCGGGACAGGGCGTGGGAGCAGTACTTC.

The V call is TRBV9, the J call TRBJ1-3, with a tentative D call TRBD1 (6 bases). Per germline, CDR1 SGDLS and CDR2 YYNGEE. Trimming pared 3 bases from V and 6 bases from J, leaving 19 bases between. The CDR3 consists of 16 residues. CDR3 in amino acids: CASSAETGQRENTIYF. The CDR3 DNA sequence: TGTGCCAGCAGCGCGGAGACAGGTCAGAGGGAAAACACCATATATTTT.

In the case of this clone: Within the sample, other DNA sequences also encode this same CDR3. The chain uses TRBV5-6 and TRBJ1-3; a possible D gene is TRBD1 (6 bases). From germline, CDR1 is SGHDT and CDR2 YYEEEE. This CDR3 spans 14 amino acids. The V and J ends lost 4 bases and 4 bases respectively, with 12 bases between them. The CDR3 nucleotides read TGTGCCAGCAGCCTGAGGGGGTCAGGAAACACCATATATTTT. Its translation is CASSLRGSGNTIYF.

The sample holds a few counts of this clone. The chain combines TRBV7-9 with TRBJ2-3; 8 bases are a match to TRBD2. CDR1 and CDR2 from the germline V gene are SEHNR and FQNEAQ (reference sequence). The CDR3 spans 15 residues. The trim removed 1 base at V and 4 bases at J, leaving 4 bases unmatched. CDR3: CASSLGTSSADTQYF. The CDR3 DNA reads TGTGCCAGCAGCTTAGGGACTAGCTCCGCAGATACGCAGTATTTT.

The rearrangement links TRBV5-1 to TRBJ1-1; D is unresolved. V gave up 4 bases and J gave up 5 bases, with 18 bases separating them. The CDR3 spans 15 residues. In germline, CDR1 is SGHRS, CDR2 YFSETQ. CDR3 DNA: TGCGCCAGCAGCCCGGACTCGCCCATTGGAACTGAAGCTTTCTTT. Its translation: CASSPDSPIGTEAFF.

The rearrangement uses TRBV4-1 and TRBJ2-3; TRBD1 matches 7 bases. Looked up from germline, CDR1 is MGHRA and CDR2 is YSYEKL. Unmatched junction bases numbered 7, after V lost 4 bases and J lost 3 bases. This CDR3 is built from 15 residues. This chain's CDR3 is CASSPFGTDTDTQYF. In nucleotides, the CDR3 is TGCGCCAGCAGCCCATTCGGGACAGATACAGATACGCAGTATTTT.

The chain carries TRBV5-1 and TRBJ2-7; TRBD2 matches at 11 bases. This CDR3 spans 13 amino acids. The germline CDR1 and CDR2 sequences are SGHRS and YFSETQ. J lost 6 bases, V lost 2 bases, and 1 base had no gene match. CDR3 sequence (DNA): TGCGCCAGCAGCTTCCTAGCGGGGGGCGAGCAGTACTTC. Translation gives CASSFLAGGEQYF.

A remark on this clone: At one end the junction does not follow the germline gene, possibly because of a read error. The J gene is TRBJ1-5, the V gene TRBV2, with TRBD1 matching over 8 bases. Per germline, CDR1 SNHLY and CDR2 FYNNEI. There are 15 residues in the CDR3. For the CDR3, the DNA is TGTGCCAGCAGCTTAGGACAGGGTAGACTTCAGCTCCAGCATTTT. This encodes CASSLGQGRLQLQHF. The complete variable domain, with remaining parts taken from reference TRBV2 and TRBJ1-5, reads EPEVTQTPSHQVTQMGQEVILRCVPISNHLYFYWYRQILGQKVEFLVSFYNNEISEKSEIFDDQFSVERPDGSNFTLKIRSTKLEDSAMYFCASSLGQGRLQLQHFGDGTRLSIL.

This clone came up a few times. This rearrangement joins TRBV5-3 to TRBJ2-7; TRBD2 is a possible D gene (5 bases). TRBV5-3 is recorded as an ORF, its role being uncertain. The length of the CDR3 is 12 residues. With 4 bases removed from V and 7 bases from J, the gap between germline ends came to 12 bases. This CDR3 reads CARSLPRGEQYF. CDR3 DNA: TGTGCCAGAAGCCTCCCCCGAGGGGAGCAGTACTTC.

The chain couples TRBV11-2 to TRBJ2-1, with 8 bases identical to TRBD1. CDR1 is SGHAT, CDR2 FQNNGV, per germline. V lost 3 bases to trimming and J lost 7 bases; unmatched junction nucleotides: 5. The CDR3 has 14 amino acids. The CDR3 sequence: CASSFGQGGNEQFF. CDR3 nucleotides: TGTGCCAGCAGCTTCGGACAGGGAGGTAATGAGCAGTTCTTC.

This clone was detected once. V usage is TRBV6-2 or TRBV6-3 and J usage is TRBJ1-5, with D maybe TRBD1 (5 bases). CDR3 length equals 15 residues. Trimming took 4 bases from V and 3 from J, leaving 13 bases between them. Germline V lookup: CDR1 MNHEY, CDR2 SVGEGT. The CDR3 DNA follows: TGTGCCAGCAGTTCGGCGGGGCCGGCCAATCAGCCCCAGCATTTT. This sequence encodes CASSSAGPANQPQHF.

The J gene is TRBJ2-3, the V gene TRBV7-8; no definite D call. V lost 5 bases to trimming and J lost 3 bases, with 6 bases between them. The CDR3 runs 12 residues. From germline, CDR1 is SGHVS and CDR2 FQNEAQ. In DNA form, the CDR3 reads TGTGCCAGCAGCCTCGGGACAGATACGCAGTATTTT. It codes for CASSLGTDTQYF.